These T cell receptor beta chains were read from a single sample in a study of T cell responses to AZD1222 COVID-19 vaccine. Data came from immunoSEQ multiplex PCR; TCRdb stores just in-frame clones and leaves some out. The profile covers tens of thousands of clones, with about 91% appearing a single time and around 8% taken by the ten largest. Sequencing was performed on peripheral blood, taken 28 days after the second AZD1222 dose. The receptors derive from an adult who received the AZD1222 COVID-19 vaccine. Both conserved end residues are part of each CDR3. The D gene is left open where the match is weak. The listing skips clone size in some rows; elsewhere it reads once, few, many or a size class.

J gene | V gene | D gene | clone size | CDR3 length | CDR3 DNA | CDR3 protein
TRBJ2-7 | TRBV2 | - | medium-sized | 12 | TGTGCCAGCAGGGTACAGGGCAGGGAGCAGTACTTC | CASRVQGREQYF
TRBJ1-2 | TRBV28 | TRBD1 | - | 15 | TGTGCCAGCAGTTCGCCCGGGACAGGGGGCTATGGCTACACCTTC | CASSSPGTGGYGYTF
TRBJ2-7 | TRBV12-3/TRBV12-4 | - | - | 11 | TGTGCCAGCAGTAAAAGGGACGAGCAGTACTTC | CASSKRDEQYF
TRBJ2-2 | TRBV10-3 | TRBD2 | - | 16 | TGTGCCATCAGTGTTCTAGCGGGAGGCCACACCGGGGAGCTGTTTTTT | CAISVLAGGHTGELFF
TRBJ2-5 | TRBV7-3 | - | - | 14 | TGTGCCAGCAGCCTAGGGGCGGGTCAAGAGACCCAGTACTTC | CASSLGAGQETQYF
TRBJ1-6 | TRBV12-3/TRBV12-4 | - | - | 13 | TGTGCCAGCAGTTTCAAGGACGGGGGACCCCTCCACTTT | CASSFKDGGPLHF
TRBJ2-3 | TRBV24-1 | TRBD2 | - | 15 | TGTGCCACCTCCGATGGGGGGGAGATCGCAGATACGCAGTATTTT | CATSDGGEIADTQYF
TRBJ1-5 | TRBV28 | - | - | 12 | TGTGCCACCTCGGGAAGCAATCAGCCCCAGCATTTT | CATSGSNQPQHF
TRBJ1-6 | TRBV6-5 | - | once | 13 | TGTGCCAGCAGTTATGGACAGAATTCACCCCTCCACTTT | CASSYGQNSPLHF
TRBJ2-1 | TRBV7-2 | - | - | 17 | TGTGCCAGCAGCTTATTTTCCGGGACGGACGGATACAATGAGCAGTTCTTC | CASSLFSGTDGYNEQFF
TRBJ2-1 | TRBV7-6 | TRBD2 | - | 18 | TGTGCCAGCGGCCTCACCCCATTTAGCGGGAGCCTTTTAGGTGAGCAGTTCTTC | CASGLTPFSGSLLGEQFF
TRBJ2-5 | TRBV5-4 | TRBD2 | - | 16 | TGTGCCAGCAGCCCCCCGGGACTAGCGGGAGAGCGGACCCAGTACTTC | CASSPPGLAGERTQYF
TRBJ2-1 | TRBV6-5 | TRBD1 | - | 11 | TGTGCCAGCAGCCATCGAACAGGGGTCTTCTTC | CASSHRTGVFF
TRBJ1-1 | TRBV19 | - | - | 13 | TGTGCCATTCGATTAGGGGAGGGCACTGAAGCTTTCTTT | CAIRLGEGTEAFF
TRBJ1-5 | TRBV25-1 | - | once | 15 | TGTGCCAGCAGTGAGGGCGTGGTCAGCAATCAGCCCCAGCATTTT | CASSEGVVSNQPQHF
TRBJ1-2 | TRBV29-1 | - | - | 14 | TGCAGCGTTGAGCATCCCGGACGGGACTATGGCTACACCTTC | CSVEHPGRDYGYTF
TRBJ1-1 | TRBV28 | - | - | 13 | TGTGCCAGCAGCCGCCGGACTAACACTGAAGCTTTCTTT | CASSRRTNTEAFF
TRBJ2-1 | TRBV19 | - | - | 11 | TGTGCCAGTAGTAGCGGATTTGAGCAGTTCTTC | CASSSGFEQFF
TRBJ2-2 | TRBV28 | TRBD2 | once | 16 | TGTGCCACCACACCCGCTGGGCGGGAGTACACCGGGGAGCTGTTTTTT | CATTPAGREYTGELFF
TRBJ2-1 | TRBV6-5 | TRBD1 | once | 15 | TGTGCCAGCAGGCCTACAGGGGGTAACTACAATGAGCAGTTCTTC | CASRPTGGNYNEQFF
TRBJ2-3 | TRBV28 | TRBD1 | - | 16 | TGTGCCAGCAGTTCCGGTGCGGGACAGGGCGGAGATACGCAGTATTTT | CASSSGAGQGGDTQYF
TRBJ2-1 | TRBV27 | - | - | 16 | TGTGCCAGCAGTTTATCGAGCGTAACCTCCTACAATGAGCAGTTCTTC | CASSLSSVTSYNEQFF
TRBJ2-1 | TRBV28 | - | once | 14 | TGTGCCAGCTGCCCTGAGTCCAGCGCTAATGAGCAGTTCTTC | CASCPESSANEQFF
TRBJ2-5 | TRBV9 | - | - | 15 | TGTGCCAGCAGCCCACCGGGACTGAAGGCGGAGACCCAGTACTTC | CASSPPGLKAETQYF
TRBJ1-2 | TRBV5-1 | - | - | 14 | TGCGCCAGCAGCTTGGACGGATCCGTCTATGGCTACACCTTC | CASSLDGSVYGYTF
TRBJ1-3 | TRBV7-3 | - | - | 16 | TGTGCCAGCAGCCCGGTGGTGGTGGTATACGGAAACACCATATATTTT | CASSPVVVVYGNTIYF
TRBJ1-5 | TRBV30 | TRBD1 | - | 15 | TGTGCCTGGACTCACAGGGGTCGGAGCAATCAGCCCCAGCATTTT | CAWTHRGRSNQPQHF
TRBJ1-1 | TRBV6-5 | TRBD1 | - | 15 | TGTGCCAGCAGGCCGGGACAGGGAGAGAACCCTGAAGCTTTCTTT | CASRPGQGENPEAFF
TRBJ1-2 | TRBV9 | - | - | 14 | TGTGCCAGCAGCGTAGGACCAGGGAACTATGGCTACACCTTC | CASSVGPGNYGYTF
TRBJ2-3 | TRBV29-1 | - | once | 13 | TGCAGCGTTACCCGTGGATTCACAGATACGCAGTATTTT | CSVTRGFTDTQYF
TRBJ2-5 | TRBV27 | TRBD2 | - | 16 | TGTGCCAGCAGTCCGGTCCTCACTAGCGATCAAGAGACCCAGTACTTC | CASSPVLTSDQETQYF
TRBJ2-7 | TRBV28 | TRBD2 | - | 13 | TGTGCCAGCAGGGGGGGACTAGAGGGCGAGCAGTACTTC | CASRGGLEGEQYF
TRBJ1-1 | TRBV30 | - | once | 11 | TGTGCCTTTTCCTCCGGTCATGAAGCTTTCTTT | CAFSSGHEAFF
TRBJ1-5 | TRBV2 | - | - | 14 | TGTGCCAGCCACGCACAGGGAGGGAATCAGCCCCAGCATTTT | CASHAQGGNQPQHF
TRBJ1-6 | TRBV6-2/TRBV6-3 | - | - | 16 | TGTGCCAGCAGTTACTTTCGCGAGGTGGGGAATTCACCCCTCCACTTT | CASSYFREVGNSPLHF
TRBJ1-2 | TRBV7-9 | - | - | 13 | TGTGCCAGCAGCTTAGCCAGGAGCTATGGCTACACCTTC | CASSLARSYGYTF
TRBJ2-1 | TRBV2 | - | once | 16 | TGTGCCAGCAGTGAATGGACTACCGGCTCCTACAATGAGCAGTTCTTC | CASSEWTTGSYNEQFF
TRBJ1-6 | TRBV10-3 | - | - | 12 | TGTGCCATCAGTGAAGCAACTTCACCCCTCCACTTT | CAISEATSPLHF
TRBJ2-1 | TRBV12-3/TRBV12-4 | - | - | 13 | TGTGCCAGCAGGTACGAAGAGGCGAATGAGCAGTTCTTC | CASRYEEANEQFF
TRBJ1-2 | TRBV19 | - | - | 15 | TGTGCCAGTAGTGATGTGGGGGGGTCCCTCTATGGCTACACCTTC | CASSDVGGSLYGYTF
TRBJ1-3 | TRBV4-3 | - | - | 14 | TGCGCCAGCAGCCCGACAAACTCTGGAAACACCATATATTTT | CASSPTNSGNTIYF
TRBJ2-7 | TRBV7-8 | - | - | 15 | TGTGCCAGCAGCCTTTCCGGGACCCCAGGCGCCGAGCAGTACTTC | CASSLSGTPGAEQYF
TRBJ2-7 | TRBV5-5 | TRBD2 | - | 15 | TGTGCCAGCAGCCTGGGGACTAGCGGGCAGCGGGAGCAGTACTTC | CASSLGTSGQREQYF
TRBJ2-3 | TRBV4-2 | TRBD2 | - | 15 | TGTGCCAGCAGCGAGGGACTAGCGAGGTCAGATACGCAGTATTTT | CASSEGLARSDTQYF
TRBJ1-6 | TRBV2 | TRBD1 | - | 17 | TGTGCCAGCAGTGAAATCAGGGGGACGTTCTTGAATTCACCCCTCCACTTT | CASSEIRGTFLNSPLHF
TRBJ2-2 | TRBV29-1 | - | - | 12 | TGCAGCGTTGTGAGGGTCACCGGGGAGCTGTTTTTT | CSVVRVTGELFF
TRBJ2-3 | TRBV10-3 | TRBD2 | - | 15 | TGTGCCATCAGTGTGGGGGGGGTTCCCACAGATACGCAGTATTTT | CAISVGGVPTDTQYF
TRBJ2-3 | TRBV30 | - | - | 12 | TGTGCCTGGACAGGGGGGGCAGATACGCAGTATTTT | CAWTGGADTQYF
TRBJ1-2 | TRBV15 | - | - | 14 | TGTGCCACCAGCAGAGGTGGGGCTAACTATGGCTACACCTTC | CATSRGGANYGYTF
TRBJ2-7 | TRBV10-3 | TRBD1 | - | 17 | TGTGCCATCAGTGTTTCCTTAGACAGGGTAGTTTCTTACGAGCAGTACTTC | CAISVSLDRVVSYEQYF
TRBJ2-7 | TRBV28 | - | - | 15 | TGTGCCAGCACCCGGGTCCCCAGGGCGGCGAACGAGCAGTACTTC | CASTRVPRAANEQYF